This TCR beta chain was identified in a study of T cell changes during pregnancy in multiple sclerosis. The V and J ends lost 7 bases and 5 bases, in that order; junction bases with no gene match: 15. The CDR3 is made up of 16 amino acids. CDR1 SNHLY and CDR2 FYNNEI come from the germline V gene. Sequenced by immunoSEQ multiplex PCR; TCRdb stores in-frame clones only, minus some. Of approximately 40,000 clones in the sample, roughly 92% were seen once. This specimen consisted of CD4+ T cells from peripheral blood mononuclear cells, obtained before pregnancy. The sequence derives from a female donor with multiple sclerosis, enrolled in a pregnancy study. V and J are TRBV2 and TRBJ1-1; the match to TRBD1 covers 8 bases. The CDR3 sequence: CASTIPDRVRGTEAFF. CDR3 bases: TGTGCCAGCACCATACCGGACAGGGTCCGGGGGACTGAAGCTTTCTTT.